This TCR beta chain was sequenced in a study of human T cells and chemical hapten exposure. This clonotype has a handful of counts. As for time point: patch test 1, 2 weeks after DPC sensitization. Indicated treatment: therapeutic diphenylcyclopropenone sensitization with weekly scalp DPC. TCRdb reprocessed the RACE reads via MiXCR and lists one record per CDR3 protein. The table has about 120,000 distinct CDR3 sequences, roughly 15% seen once. The sample here was whole blood, taken in connection with sensitization to the hapten diphenylcyclopropenone (DPC). The source is a young man with alopecia areata. Some clones in this sample may be carry-over from other donors' samples.

The CDR3 reads CASSRTSGGTEQFF. CDR3 nucleotide sequence: TGCGCCAGCAGTCGGACTAGCGGGGGTACTGAGCAGTTCTTC. This chain uses TRBV4-1 with TRBJ2-1, with 13 bases that match TRBD2. J lost 9 bases, V lost 6 bases, and 5 bases had no gene match. The CDR3 loop spans 14 amino acids. Germline lookup yields CDR1 MGHRA and CDR2 YSYEKL.